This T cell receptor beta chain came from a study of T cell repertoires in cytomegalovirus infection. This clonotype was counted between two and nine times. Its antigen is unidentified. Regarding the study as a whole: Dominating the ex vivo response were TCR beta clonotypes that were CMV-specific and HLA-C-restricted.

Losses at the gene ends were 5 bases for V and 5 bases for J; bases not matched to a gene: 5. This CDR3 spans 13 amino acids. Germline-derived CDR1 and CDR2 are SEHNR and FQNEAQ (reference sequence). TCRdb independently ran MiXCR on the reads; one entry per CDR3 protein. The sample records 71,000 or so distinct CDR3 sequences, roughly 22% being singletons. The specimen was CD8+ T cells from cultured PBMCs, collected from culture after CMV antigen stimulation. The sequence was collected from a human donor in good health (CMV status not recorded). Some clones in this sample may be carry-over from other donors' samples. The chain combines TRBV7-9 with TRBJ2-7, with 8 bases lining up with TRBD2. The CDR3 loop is CASSAAGVNEQYF. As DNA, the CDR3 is TGTGCCAGCAGCGCAGCGGGGGTAAACGAGCAGTACTTC.